This record covers a single TCR beta chain. The antigen is undetermined. PCR primers comprised 60 Vbeta and 13 Jbeta primers. Sequencing used immunoSEQ multiplex PCR; TCRdb keeps in-frame clones, though not all of them. The sample includes almost 90,000 clones, 75% to 90% of them seen just once. This sample is part of a study of cytomegalovirus exposure and HLA in healthy donors. General study findings and limits: V- and J-gene trimming of TCR beta was linked (in a later analysis) to a missense DCLRE1C variant.

The sequencing input was PBMCs. This receptor was taken from a man in his forties in good health and CMV-seropositive.

CDR3 nucleotide sequence: TGTGCCAGTAAGGGGGTGAGAGGTCAGCCCCAGCATTTT. This translates into CASKGVRGQPQHF. The chain couples TRBV19 to TRBJ1-5; maybe TRBD1 (6 bases). CDR3 length: 13 amino acids. The V gene's germline CDR1 is LNHDA and CDR2 SQIVND (reference sequence). The V end was cut by 7 bases, the J end by 6 bases, with 13 bases between.